Following are 25 T cell receptor beta chains from one sample sequenced in a study of cytomegalovirus exposure and HLA in healthy donors. PCR primers comprised 60 Vbeta and 13 Jbeta primers. Produced via immunoSEQ multiplex PCR; TCRdb's table is partial and in-frame only. The table shows 90,000 to 150,000 clones, with approximately 80% occurring only once. The sequenced sample consisted of PBMCs. The origin of the receptors is a man younger than 35 in good health and CMV-seropositive.

This clone was counted a few times. The junction departs from the called germline gene at one end, perhaps through a read error. This chain links TRBV7-9 with TRBJ2-7; D unclear. Germline V lookup: CDR1 SEHNR, CDR2 FQNEAQ (reference sequence). The CDR3 consists of 12 residues. The CDR3 DNA follows: TGTTCCAGCAGCATAGGGCTAGACGAGCAGTACTTC. Its translation is CSSSIGLDEQYF.

The J gene is TRBJ2-3, the V gene TRBV9; 7 positions agree with TRBD2. The CDR3 totals 14 residues. Germline V lookup: CDR1 SGDLS, CDR2 YYNGEE. J lost 0 bases, V lost 2 bases, and 0 bases had no gene match. CDR3 bases: TGTGCCAGCAGCGTTAGCGGGAGCACAGATACGCAGTATTTT. It specifies CASSVSGSTDTQYF.

This clone was recorded once. The chain combines TRBV28 with TRBJ1-1, with D perhaps TRBD1 (6 bases). Looked up from germline, CDR1 is MDHEN and CDR2 is SYDVKM. The CDR3 is 14 residues long. With 7 bases removed from V and 1 base from J, the gap between germline ends came to 13 bases. The CDR3 region has the DNA TGTGCCAGCACCATACCGGGACAGAACACTGAAGCTTTCTTT. Its protein is CASTIPGQNTEAFF.

The chain employs TRBV14 and TRBJ2-2; D remains ambiguous. V was clipped by 1 base and J by 6 bases, with 6 bases between them. CDR1 is SGHDN and CDR2 is FVKESK in the germline V gene. The CDR3 runs 13 residues. CDR3 DNA: TGTGCCAGCAGCCAAGTTTATCCCGGGGAGCTGTTTTTT. Its translation: CASSQVYPGELFF.

This clone was detected only a few times. V usage is TRBV29-1 and J usage is TRBJ1-2, with 9 bases matching TRBD1. The ends lost 5 bases at V and 0 bases at J; junction bases unmatched: 19. The length of the CDR3 is 19 residues. Germline assignment: CDR1 SQVTM and CDR2 ANQGSEA. CDR3 bases: TGCAGCGTTTATAAAGTGGGGACAGGGAACACCCCAGCTAACTATGGCTACACCTTC. Encoded protein: CSVYKVGTGNTPANYGYTF. The full variable domain, rest sourced from reference TRBV29-1 and TRBJ1-2, is SAVISQKPSRDICQRGTSLTIQCQVDSQVTMMFWYRQQPGQSLTLIATANQGSEATYESGFVIDKFPISRPNLTFSTLTVSNMSPEDSSIYLCSVYKVGTGNTPANYGYTFGSGTRLTVV.

V usage is TRBV19 and J usage is TRBJ1-1; the match to TRBD1 covers 9 bases. Germline V gives CDR1 LNHDA, CDR2 SQIVND (reference sequence). Germline trimming cut 6 bases from V and 5 bases from J; bases unmatched to any gene: 4. This CDR3 comprises 13 residues. As DNA, the CDR3 is TGTGCCAGTAGCGGACAGGGGATGACTGAAGCTTTCTTT. Translated, it gives CASSGQGMTEAFF.

J is TRBJ1-1 and V is TRBV6-5, with 7 bases matching TRBD1. V trimming: 6 bases; J trimming: 3 bases; junction bases outside the gene matches: 10. The germline V gene encodes CDR1 MNHEY and CDR2 SVGAGI. The CDR3 totals 15 residues. CDR3 nucleotides: TGTGCCAGCAGCCCTCGACAGGGCGAGTACACTGAAGCTTTCTTT. Amino acids: CASSPRQGEYTEAFF.

This clone was observed a handful of times. The chain recombines TRBV9 with TRBJ2-3; no reliable D call. In germline, CDR1 is SGDLS, CDR2 YYNGEE. The length of the CDR3 is 15 residues. Deletions cut 4 bases from V and 2 bases from J, with 14 bases between. CDR3 region: CASSPLPGPTDTQYF. The CDR3 nucleotides are TGTGCCAGCAGCCCCCTCCCTGGCCCCACAGATACGCAGTATTTT.

The chain carries TRBV30 and TRBJ2-1, with no clear D. The V end was cut by 3 bases, the J end by 6 bases, with 6 bases between. Germline V gene data show CDR1 as GTSNPN and CDR2 as SVGIG (reference sequence). The CDR3 has 11 residues. The CDR3 loop reads CAWRSINEQFF. CDR3 DNA sequence: TGTGCCTGGAGGAGCATCAATGAGCAGTTCTTC. Full variable domain (outside the CDR3, taken from reference TRBV30 and TRBJ2-1): SQTIHQWPATLVQPVGSPLSLECTVEGTSNPNLYWYRQAAGRGLQLLFYSVGIGQISSEVPQNLSASRPQDRQFILSSKKLLLSDSGFYLCAWRSINEQFFGPGTRLTVL.

This rearrangement joins TRBV19 to TRBJ2-2; 8 bases are a match to TRBD1. Germline V lookup: CDR1 LNHDA, CDR2 SQIVND (reference sequence). The CDR3 consists of 15 residues. V dropped 9 bases and J dropped 5; count of bases not matched to a gene: 11. CDR3 loop: CASRTGSFRTGELFF. CDR3 DNA sequence: TGTGCCAGCAGGACAGGGAGCTTTAGGACCGGGGAGCTGTTTTTT.

This clone was recorded only once. CDR3 sequence reads: CASSQGRSPSYEQYF. CDR3 bases: TGCGCCAGCAGCCAAGGGAGATCCCCCTCCTACGAGCAGTACTTC. The chain employs TRBV4-1 and TRBJ2-7; D call uncertain. V was trimmed by 1 base and J by 0 bases, leaving 10 bases between them. CDR3 size: 15 residues. CDR1 is MGHRA, CDR2 YSYEKL, per germline.

The chain joins TRBV6-5 to TRBJ1-2; 7 bases agree with TRBD1. V was clipped by 4 bases and J by 4 bases; unmatched bases: 6. The CDR3 loop spans 14 amino acids. The V gene's germline CDR1 is MNHEY and CDR2 SVGAGI. The chain's CDR3 is CASSSYTGVYGYTF. Written as DNA, the CDR3 is TGTGCCAGCAGTTCTTATACAGGGGTCTATGGCTACACCTTC.

The chain recombines TRBV12-5 with TRBJ1-1, with unresolved D. Trimming stripped 3 bases from V and 5 bases from J, with 10 bases between. The CDR3 consists of 13 residues. Germline-derived CDR1 and CDR2 are LGHNT and FRNRAP. The CDR3 sequence is CASGFQFQTEAFF. The CDR3 DNA is TGTGCTAGTGGTTTTCAGTTTCAGACTGAAGCTTTCTTT.

This clone was detected only a few times. This chain uses TRBV19 with TRBJ2-1; D call uncertain. This CDR3 is 14 amino acids long. The germline V gene encodes CDR1 LNHDA and CDR2 SQIVND (reference sequence). Trimming removed 2 bases from V and 8 bases from J, with 13 bases in between. CDR3 nucleotide sequence: TGTGCCAGTAGTATATCTGGCGGCCACCATGAGCAGTTCTTC. Residues: CASSISGGHHEQFF.

The chain uses TRBV2 and TRBJ1-1; the D gene is possibly TRBD1 (6 bases). The CDR3 runs to 14 residues. The germline V gene encodes CDR1 SNHLY and CDR2 FYNNEI. V lost 6 bases and J 3 bases, leaving 14 bases between the germline ends. The CDR3 DNA reads as TGTGCCAGCAGGAGGGGGGGGACGGACACTGAAGCTTTCTTT. It is translated as CASRRGGTDTEAFF.

Comment on this clone: At one of its ends the junction is not consistent with the germline gene, which may arise from a read error. The chain has TRBV10-3 and TRBJ2-1; 11 nucleotides line up with TRBD2. CDR3 length: 16 amino acids. CDR1 ENHRY and CDR2 SYGVKD come from the germline V gene. This CDR3 is CASSYSGTSGPLEQFF. The CDR3 DNA reads as TGTGCCAGCAGTTACTCCGGGACTAGCGGCCCGCTAGAGCAGTTCTTC.

This rearrangement joins TRBV6-5 to TRBJ2-7; TRBD1 might be the D (5 bases). The CDR3 contains 12 residues. The V end was cut by 2 bases, the J end by 3 bases, with 5 bases between. The germline V gene encodes CDR1 MNHEY and CDR2 SVGAGI. The CDR3: CASSYDSYEQYF. In nucleotides, the CDR3 is TGTGCCAGCAGTTACGACAGCTACGAGCAGTACTTC.

On this clone: The junction and the germline gene differ at one end; a read error may be behind it. The chain recombines TRBV7-7 with TRBJ2-2; D remains unclear. The CDR3 runs to 14 residues. Per germline, CDR1 SSHAT and CDR2 FNYEAQ (reference sequence). This CDR3 reads CASSLAINTGELFF. The CDR3 nucleotides read TGTGCTAGCAGCTTGGCAATCAACACCGGGGAGCTGTTTTTT.

This clone was observed a few times. The chain combines TRBV7-3 with TRBJ1-1; D remains unclear. The length of the CDR3 is 13 residues. The germline V gene has CDR1 SGHTA and CDR2 FQGTGA. With 3 bases removed from V and 3 bases from J, the gap between germline ends came to 8 bases. The DNA for the CDR3 is TGTGCCAGCAGCTTCGGCCGGGACACTGAAGCTTTCTTT. It is translated as CASSFGRDTEAFF.

This clone was seen a few times. V gene TRBV25-1 combines with J gene TRBJ1-1; 7 nucleotides align to TRBD1. CDR3 size: 13 residues. Per the germline V gene, CDR1 is MGHDK and CDR2 is SYGVNS. V lost 6 bases, J lost 4 bases, and 5 bases stayed unmatched. The CDR3 region has the DNA TGTGCCAGCAGCCCTTCAGGGGGCACTGAAGCTTTCTTT. Its translation: CASSPSGGTEAFF.

The chain is built from TRBV6-1 and TRBJ1-1; 10 bases are a match to TRBD1. Germline values: CDR1 MNHNS, CDR2 SASEGT. After removal of 4 bases from V and 11 bases from J, the junction contained 13 bases not matched to a gene. This CDR3 is built from 15 residues. CDR3 in DNA: TGTGCCAGCAGTGCCAGGACAGGGGGGATTATAGCGGCTTTCTTT. As protein: CASSARTGGIIAAFF.

The chain recombines TRBV29-1 with TRBJ1-1; 7 bases agree with TRBD1. The germline gives CDR1 SQVTM, CDR2 ANQGSEA. V shed 3 bases and J 1 base; nucleotides not matched to a gene: 2. This CDR3 contains 13 residues. The CDR3 nucleotides read TGCAGCGTTGACAGGGGGAAGAACACTGAAGCTTTCTTT. As protein: CSVDRGKNTEAFF.

J is TRBJ2-3 and V is TRBV21-1; the table calls TRBD2, which could not be checked here. TRBV21-1 is reported as a pseudogene. The CDR3 runs to 15 residues. CDR3: CASSNIGLGTDTQYF. Here the CDR3 DNA reads TGTGCCAGCAGCAATATAGGACTTGGCACAGATACGCAGTATTTT.

The chain joins TRBV7-6 to TRBJ1-4, with unresolved D. Trimming cost V 5 bases and J 4 bases, with 11 bases left between them. Per germline, CDR1 SGHVS and CDR2 FNYEAQ. The CDR3 covers 14 residues. CDR3 coding DNA: TGTGCCAGCAGCCGGCGGAGGGTTAATGAAAAACTGTTTTTT. It encodes CASSRRRVNEKLFF.

The CDR3 nucleotides read TGTGCCAGCAGGCCTACAGTCAGGGGCGCGACTAGCGGGACGTACGAGCAGTACTTC. Translation: CASRPTVRGATSGTYEQYF. The chain recombines TRBV27 with TRBJ2-7, with 11 bases that match TRBD2. This CDR3 contains 19 residues. CDR1 and CDR2 from the germline V gene are MNHEY and SMNVEV (reference sequence). V trimming: 6 bases; J trimming: 4 bases; junction bases outside the gene matches: 20.